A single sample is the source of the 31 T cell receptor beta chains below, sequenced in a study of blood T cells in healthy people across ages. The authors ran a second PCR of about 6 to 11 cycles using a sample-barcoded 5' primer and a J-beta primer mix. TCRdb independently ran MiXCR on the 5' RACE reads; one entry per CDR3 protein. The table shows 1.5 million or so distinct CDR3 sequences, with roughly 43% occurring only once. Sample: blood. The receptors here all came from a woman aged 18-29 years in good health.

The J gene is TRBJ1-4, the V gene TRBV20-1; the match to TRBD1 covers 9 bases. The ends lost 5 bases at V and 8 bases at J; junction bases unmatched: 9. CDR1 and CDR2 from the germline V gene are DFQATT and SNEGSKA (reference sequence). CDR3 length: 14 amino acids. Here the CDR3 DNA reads TGCAGTGCTCTACCGGGACAGGGATGGGAAAAACTGTTTTTT. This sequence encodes CSALPGQGWEKLFF.

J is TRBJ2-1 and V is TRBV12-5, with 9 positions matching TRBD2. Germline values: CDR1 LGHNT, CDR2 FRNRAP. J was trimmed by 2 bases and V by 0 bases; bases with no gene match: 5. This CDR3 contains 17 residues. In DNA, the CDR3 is TGTGCTAGTGGTTTGGTACAGCGGGGGGCCCCCTACAATGAGCAGTTCTTC. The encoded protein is CASGLVQRGAPYNEQFF.

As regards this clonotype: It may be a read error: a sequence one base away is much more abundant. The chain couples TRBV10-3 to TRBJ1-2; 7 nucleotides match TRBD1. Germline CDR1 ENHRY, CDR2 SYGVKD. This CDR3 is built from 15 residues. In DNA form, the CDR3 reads TGTGCCACCAGTGCTGGGACAGACCTTCACTATGGCTACACCTTC. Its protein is CATSAGTDLHYGYTF.

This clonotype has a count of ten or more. The CDR3 here is CASRLGTARSYGYTF. The CDR3 nucleotides read TGTGCCAGCAGACTCGGGACAGCAAGGAGCTATGGCTACACCTTC. The chain joins TRBV12-3 or TRBV12-4 to TRBJ1-2, with 7 bases that match TRBD1. The CDR3 extends over 15 amino acids. Trimming took 6 bases from V and 4 from J; bases not matched to a gene: 11.

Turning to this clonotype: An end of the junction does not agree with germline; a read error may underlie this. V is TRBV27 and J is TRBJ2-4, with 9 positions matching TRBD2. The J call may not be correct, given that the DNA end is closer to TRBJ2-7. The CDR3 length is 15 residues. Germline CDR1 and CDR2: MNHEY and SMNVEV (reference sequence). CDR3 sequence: CPSSFSGSRPYEQYF. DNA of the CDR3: TGTCCCAGCAGCTTTAGCGGGAGTCGCCCCTACGAGCAGTACTTC.

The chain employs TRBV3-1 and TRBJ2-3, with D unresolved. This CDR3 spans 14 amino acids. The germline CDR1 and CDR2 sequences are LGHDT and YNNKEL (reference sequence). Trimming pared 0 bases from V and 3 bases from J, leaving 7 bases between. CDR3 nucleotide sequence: TGTGCCAGCAGCCAAGACCGCCCGACAGATACGCAGTATTTT. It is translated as CASSQDRPTDTQYF.

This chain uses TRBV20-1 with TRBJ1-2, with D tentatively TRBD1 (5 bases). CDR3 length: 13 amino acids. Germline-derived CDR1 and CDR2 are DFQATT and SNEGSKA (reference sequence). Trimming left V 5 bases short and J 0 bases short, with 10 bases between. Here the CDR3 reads CSAWDSSNYGYTF. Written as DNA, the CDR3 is TGCAGTGCTTGGGACTCCTCTAACTATGGCTACACCTTC.

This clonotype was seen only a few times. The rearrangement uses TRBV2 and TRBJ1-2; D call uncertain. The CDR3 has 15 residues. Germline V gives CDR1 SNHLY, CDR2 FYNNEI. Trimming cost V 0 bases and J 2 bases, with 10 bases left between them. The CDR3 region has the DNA TGTGCCAGCAGTGAAGCACCAGCAGCAAACTATGGCTACACCTTC. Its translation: CASSEAPAANYGYTF. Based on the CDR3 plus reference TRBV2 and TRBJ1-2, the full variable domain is EPEVTQTPSHQVTQMGQEVILRCVPISNHLYFYWYRQILGQKVEFLVSFYNNEISEKSEIFDDQFSVERPDGSNFTLKIRSTKLEDSAMYFCASSEAPAANYGYTFGSGTRLTVV.

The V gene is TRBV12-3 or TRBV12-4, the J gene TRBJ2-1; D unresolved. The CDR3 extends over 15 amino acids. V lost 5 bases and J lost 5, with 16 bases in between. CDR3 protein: CASSLLMSYNNEQFF. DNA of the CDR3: TGTGCCAGCAGTCTCCTTATGTCTTATAACAATGAGCAGTTCTTC.

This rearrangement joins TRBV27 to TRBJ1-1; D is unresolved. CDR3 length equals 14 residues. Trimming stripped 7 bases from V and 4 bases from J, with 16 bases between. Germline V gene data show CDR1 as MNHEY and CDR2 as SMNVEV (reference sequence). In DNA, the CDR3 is TGTGCCAGCACCACCCGGGGAGCGGGCACTGAAGCTTTCTTT. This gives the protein CASTTRGAGTEAFF.

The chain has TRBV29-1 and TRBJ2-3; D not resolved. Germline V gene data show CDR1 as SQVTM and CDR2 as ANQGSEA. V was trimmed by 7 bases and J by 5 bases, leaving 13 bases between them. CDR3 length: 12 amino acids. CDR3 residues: CSAVGLEDTQYF. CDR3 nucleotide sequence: TGCAGCGCTGTTGGGTTAGAAGATACGCAGTATTTT.

CDR3 loop: CASSPGGVQPQHF. CDR3 bases: TGTGCCAGCAGCCCTGGGGGGGTTCAGCCCCAGCATTTT. V gene TRBV3-1 combines with J gene TRBJ1-5; tentative D call: TRBD1 (5 bases). The CDR3 loop spans 13 amino acids. V lost 4 bases and J lost 6, with 10 bases in between. Germline values: CDR1 LGHDT, CDR2 YNNKEL (reference sequence). The complete variable domain, with remaining parts taken from reference TRBV3-1 and TRBJ1-5, reads DTAVSQTPKYLVTQMGNDKSIKCEQNLGHDTMYWYKQDSKKFLKIMFSYNNKELIINETVPNRFSPKSPDKAHLNLHINSLELGDSAVYFCASSPGGVQPQHFGDGTRLSIL.

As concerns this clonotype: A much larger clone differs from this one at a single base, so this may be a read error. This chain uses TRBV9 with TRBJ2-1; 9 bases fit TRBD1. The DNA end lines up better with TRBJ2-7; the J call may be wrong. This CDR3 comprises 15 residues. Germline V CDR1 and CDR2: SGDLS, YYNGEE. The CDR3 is CASSVTGGKDNEQYF. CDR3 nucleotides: TGTGCCAGCAGCGTGACAGGGGGGAAAGACAATGAGCAGTACTTC.

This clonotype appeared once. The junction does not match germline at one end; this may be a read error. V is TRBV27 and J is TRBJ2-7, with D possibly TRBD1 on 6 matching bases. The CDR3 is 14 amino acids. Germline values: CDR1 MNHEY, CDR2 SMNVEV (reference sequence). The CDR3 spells CTSSVGGQSYEQYF. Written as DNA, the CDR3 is TGTACCAGCAGTGTAGGTGGACAGTCCTACGAGCAGTACTTC.

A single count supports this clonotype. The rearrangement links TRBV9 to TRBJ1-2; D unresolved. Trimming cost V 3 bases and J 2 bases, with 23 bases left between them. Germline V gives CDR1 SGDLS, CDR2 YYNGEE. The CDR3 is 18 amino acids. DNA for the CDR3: TGTGCCAGCAGCGCTGAAGATCCCGTCCTAAGCCTCAACTATGGCTACACCTTC. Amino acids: CASSAEDPVLSLNYGYTF.

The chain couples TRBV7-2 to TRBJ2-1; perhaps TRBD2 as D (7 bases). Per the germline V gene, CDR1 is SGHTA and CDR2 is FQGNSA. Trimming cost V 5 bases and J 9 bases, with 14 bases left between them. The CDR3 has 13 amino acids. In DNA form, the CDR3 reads TGTGCCAGCAGCCCTTGGGAGGGGGGTGAGCAGTTCTTC. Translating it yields CASSPWEGGEQFF.

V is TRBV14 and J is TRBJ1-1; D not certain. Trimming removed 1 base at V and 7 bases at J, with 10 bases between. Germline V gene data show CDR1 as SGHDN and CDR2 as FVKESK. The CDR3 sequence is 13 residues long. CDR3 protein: CASSQVLLGEAFF. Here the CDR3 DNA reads TGTGCCAGCAGCCAAGTCCTTTTAGGTGAAGCTTTCTTT.

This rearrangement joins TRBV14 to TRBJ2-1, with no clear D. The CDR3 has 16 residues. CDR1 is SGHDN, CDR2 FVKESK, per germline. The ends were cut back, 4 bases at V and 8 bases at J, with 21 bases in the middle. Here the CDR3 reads CASSPMGTGFLDEQFF. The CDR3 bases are TGTGCCAGCAGCCCGATGGGAACTGGGTTCCTCGATGAGCAGTTCTTC.

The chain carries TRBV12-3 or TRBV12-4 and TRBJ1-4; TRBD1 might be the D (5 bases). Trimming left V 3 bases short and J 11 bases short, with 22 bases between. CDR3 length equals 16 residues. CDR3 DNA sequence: TGTGCCAGCAGTTTTCCGCAGGGTATTTTAGAAGGGAAACTGTTTTTT. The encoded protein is CASSFPQGILEGKLFF.

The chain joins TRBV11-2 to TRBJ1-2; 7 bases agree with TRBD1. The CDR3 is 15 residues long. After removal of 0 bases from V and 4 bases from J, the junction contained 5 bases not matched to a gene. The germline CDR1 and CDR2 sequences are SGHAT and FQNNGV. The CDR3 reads CASSLDRTGGYGYTF. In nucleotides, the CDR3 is TGTGCCAGCAGCTTAGATCGGACAGGCGGCTATGGCTACACCTTC.

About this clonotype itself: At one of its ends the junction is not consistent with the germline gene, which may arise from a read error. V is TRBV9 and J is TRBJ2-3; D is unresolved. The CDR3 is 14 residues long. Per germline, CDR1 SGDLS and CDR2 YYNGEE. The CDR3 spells CASNVGTNTDTQYF. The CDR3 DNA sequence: TGTGCCAGCAACGTAGGAACTAACACAGATACGCAGTATTTT.

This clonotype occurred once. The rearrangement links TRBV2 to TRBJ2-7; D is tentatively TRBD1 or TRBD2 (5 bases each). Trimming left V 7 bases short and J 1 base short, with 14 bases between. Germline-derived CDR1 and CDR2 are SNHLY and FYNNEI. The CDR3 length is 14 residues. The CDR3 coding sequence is TGTGCCAGCAAACCGGGACGGCTTTCCTACGAGCAGTACTTC. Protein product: CASKPGRLSYEQYF. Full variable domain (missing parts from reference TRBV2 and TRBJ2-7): EPEVTQTPSHQVTQMGQEVILRCVPISNHLYFYWYRQILGQKVEFLVSFYNNEISEKSEIFDDQFSVERPDGSNFTLKIRSTKLEDSAMYFCASKPGRLSYEQYFGPGTRLTVT.

CDR3 sequence (DNA): TGTGCCAGCAGCTCGGGGGACACATTGAACACTGAAGCTTTCTTT. The encoded protein is CASSSGDTLNTEAFF. The chain recombines TRBV7-6 with TRBJ1-1; the D gene is possibly TRBD1 (6 bases). CDR1 and CDR2 (germline): SGHVS, FNYEAQ. V was clipped by 4 bases and J by 0 bases, with 12 bases between them. This CDR3 spans 15 amino acids.

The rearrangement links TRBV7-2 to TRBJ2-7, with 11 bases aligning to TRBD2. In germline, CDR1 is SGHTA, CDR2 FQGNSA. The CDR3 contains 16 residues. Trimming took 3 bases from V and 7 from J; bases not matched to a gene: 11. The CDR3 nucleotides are TGTGCCAGCAGCTTTAGCGGGGGGGCCCTGGGCAATGAGCAGTACTTC. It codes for CASSFSGGALGNEQYF.

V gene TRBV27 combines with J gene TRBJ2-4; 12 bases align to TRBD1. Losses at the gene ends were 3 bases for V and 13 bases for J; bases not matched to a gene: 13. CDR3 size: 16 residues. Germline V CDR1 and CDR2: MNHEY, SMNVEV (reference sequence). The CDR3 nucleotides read TGTGCCAGCAGTTTGGGGACAGGGGGCTTTTACAATGAGCAGTACTTC. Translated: CASSLGTGGFYNEQYF.

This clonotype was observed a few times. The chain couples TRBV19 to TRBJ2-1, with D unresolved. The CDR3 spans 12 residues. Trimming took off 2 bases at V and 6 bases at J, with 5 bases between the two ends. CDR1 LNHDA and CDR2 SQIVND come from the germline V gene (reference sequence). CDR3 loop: CASSIWANEQFF. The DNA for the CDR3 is TGTGCCAGTAGTATATGGGCCAATGAGCAGTTCTTC. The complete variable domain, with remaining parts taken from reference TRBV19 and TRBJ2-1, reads DGGITQSPKYLFRKEGQNVTLSCEQNLNHDAMYWYRQDPGQGLRLIYYSQIVNDFQKGDIAEGYSVSREKKESFPLTVTSAQKNPTAFYLCASSIWANEQFFGPGTRLTVL.

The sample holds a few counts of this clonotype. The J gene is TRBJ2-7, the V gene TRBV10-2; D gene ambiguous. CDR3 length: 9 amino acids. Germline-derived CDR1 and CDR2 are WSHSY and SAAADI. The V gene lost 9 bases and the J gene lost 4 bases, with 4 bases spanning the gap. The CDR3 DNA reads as TGCGCCAGGAAATACGAGCAGTACTTC. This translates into CARKYEQYF.

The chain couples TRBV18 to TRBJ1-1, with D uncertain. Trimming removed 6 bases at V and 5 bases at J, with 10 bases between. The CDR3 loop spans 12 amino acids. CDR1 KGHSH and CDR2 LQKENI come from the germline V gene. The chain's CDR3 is CASSSQTTEAFF. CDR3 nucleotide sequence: TGTGCCAGCTCTTCCCAGACGACTGAAGCTTTCTTT.

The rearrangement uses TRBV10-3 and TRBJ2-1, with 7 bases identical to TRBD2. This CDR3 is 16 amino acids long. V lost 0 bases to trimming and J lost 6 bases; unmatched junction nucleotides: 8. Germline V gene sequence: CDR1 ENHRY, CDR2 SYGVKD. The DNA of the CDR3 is TGTGCCATCAGTGAGTCGACGACTAGCCGAGGCAATGAGCAGTTCTTC. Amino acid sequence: CAISESTTSRGNEQFF.

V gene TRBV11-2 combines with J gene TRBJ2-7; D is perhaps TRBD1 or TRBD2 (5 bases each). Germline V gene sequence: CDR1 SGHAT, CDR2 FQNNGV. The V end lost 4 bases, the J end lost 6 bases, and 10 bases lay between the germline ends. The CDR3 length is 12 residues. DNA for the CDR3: TGTGCCAGCAGCTCCTATGGGGGCGAGCAGTACTTC. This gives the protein CASSSYGGEQYF.

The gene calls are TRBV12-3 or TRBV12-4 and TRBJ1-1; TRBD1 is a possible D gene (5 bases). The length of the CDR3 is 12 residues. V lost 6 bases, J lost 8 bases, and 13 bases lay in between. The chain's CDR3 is CASRTMTEEAFF. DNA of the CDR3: TGTGCCAGCAGAACGATGACAGAAGAAGCTTTCTTT.